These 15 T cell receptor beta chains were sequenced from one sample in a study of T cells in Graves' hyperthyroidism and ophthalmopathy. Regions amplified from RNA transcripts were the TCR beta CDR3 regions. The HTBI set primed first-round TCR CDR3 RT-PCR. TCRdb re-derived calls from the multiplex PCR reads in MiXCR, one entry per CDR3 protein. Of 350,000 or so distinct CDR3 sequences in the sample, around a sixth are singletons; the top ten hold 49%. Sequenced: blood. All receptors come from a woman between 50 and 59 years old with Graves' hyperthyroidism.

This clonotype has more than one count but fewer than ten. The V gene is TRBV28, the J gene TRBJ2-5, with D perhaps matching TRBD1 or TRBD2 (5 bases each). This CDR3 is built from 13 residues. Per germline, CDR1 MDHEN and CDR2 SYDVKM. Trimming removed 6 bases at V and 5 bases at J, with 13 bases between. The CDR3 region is CASRGVSRETQYF. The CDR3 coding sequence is TGTGCCAGCAGGGGGGTCTCCCGGGAGACCCAGTACTTC.

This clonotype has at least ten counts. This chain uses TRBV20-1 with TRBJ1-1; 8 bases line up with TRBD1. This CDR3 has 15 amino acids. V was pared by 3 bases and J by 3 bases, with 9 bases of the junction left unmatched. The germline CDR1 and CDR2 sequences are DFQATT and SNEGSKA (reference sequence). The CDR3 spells CSASRQGARDTEAFF. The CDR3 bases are TGCAGTGCTAGTCGGCAGGGGGCTCGTGACACTGAAGCTTTCTTT.

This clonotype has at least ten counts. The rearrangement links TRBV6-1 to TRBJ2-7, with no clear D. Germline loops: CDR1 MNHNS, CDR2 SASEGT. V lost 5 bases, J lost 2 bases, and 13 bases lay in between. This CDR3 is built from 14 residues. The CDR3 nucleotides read TGTGCCAGCAGTTTCCCGGCCCAGACCTACGAGCAGTACTTC. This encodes CASSFPAQTYEQYF.

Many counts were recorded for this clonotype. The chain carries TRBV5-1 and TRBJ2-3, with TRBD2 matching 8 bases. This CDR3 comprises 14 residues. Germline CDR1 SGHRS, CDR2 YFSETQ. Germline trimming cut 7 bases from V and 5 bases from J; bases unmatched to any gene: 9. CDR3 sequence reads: CASDGTRDLDTQYF. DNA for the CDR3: TGCGCCAGCGACGGGACTAGGGACTTAGATACGCAGTATTTT.

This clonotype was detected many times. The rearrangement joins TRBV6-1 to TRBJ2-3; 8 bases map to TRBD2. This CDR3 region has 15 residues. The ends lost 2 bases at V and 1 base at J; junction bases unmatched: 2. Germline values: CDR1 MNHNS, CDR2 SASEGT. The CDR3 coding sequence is TGTGCCAGCAGTGAACAGACTAGCGGCACAGATACGCAGTATTTT. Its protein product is CASSEQTSGTDTQYF.

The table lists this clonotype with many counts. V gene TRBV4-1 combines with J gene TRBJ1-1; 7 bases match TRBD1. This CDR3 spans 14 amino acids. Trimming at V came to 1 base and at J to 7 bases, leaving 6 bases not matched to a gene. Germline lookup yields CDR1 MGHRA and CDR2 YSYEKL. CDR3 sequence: CASSQVGQAREAFF. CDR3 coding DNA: TGCGCCAGCAGCCAAGTAGGACAGGCCCGTGAAGCTTTCTTT.

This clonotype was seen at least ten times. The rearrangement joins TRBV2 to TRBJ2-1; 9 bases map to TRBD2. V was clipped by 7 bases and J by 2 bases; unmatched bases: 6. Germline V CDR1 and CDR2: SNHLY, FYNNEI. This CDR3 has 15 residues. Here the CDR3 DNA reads TGTGCCAGCAATCTGGGCGGGGGGGCCTACAATGAGCAGTTCTTC. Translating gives CASNLGGGAYNEQFF.

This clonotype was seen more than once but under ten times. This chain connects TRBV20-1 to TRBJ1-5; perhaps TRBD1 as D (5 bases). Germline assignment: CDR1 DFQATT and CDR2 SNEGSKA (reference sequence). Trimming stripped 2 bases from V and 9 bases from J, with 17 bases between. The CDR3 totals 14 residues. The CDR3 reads CSARNLGAAGPQHF. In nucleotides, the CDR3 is TGCAGTGCTAGAAATCTAGGGGCTGCGGGGCCCCAGCATTTT.

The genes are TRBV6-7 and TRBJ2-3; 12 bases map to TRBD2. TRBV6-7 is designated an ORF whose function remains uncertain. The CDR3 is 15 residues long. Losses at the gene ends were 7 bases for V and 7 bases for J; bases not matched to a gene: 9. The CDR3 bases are TGTGCCAGCACCCTAGCGGGAGGGCCTGGAAATACGCAGTATTTT. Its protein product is CASTLAGGPGNTQYF.

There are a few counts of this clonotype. The CDR3 sequence: CSVDPSTTPTGTQYF. In nucleotides, the CDR3 is TGCAGCGTTGACCCTAGCACAACCCCCACGGGGACCCAGTACTTC. V is TRBV29-1 and J is TRBJ2-5, with D perhaps matching TRBD2 (5 bases). V was cut by 3 bases and J by 7 bases, with 21 bases left in between. The CDR3 extends over 15 amino acids. CDR1 SQVTM and CDR2 ANQGSEA come from the germline V gene. Together with reference TRBV29-1 and TRBJ2-5, the CDR3 gives the full variable domain: SAVISQKPSRDICQRGTSLTIQCQVDSQVTMMFWYRQQPGQSLTLIATANQGSEATYESGFVIDKFPISRPNLTFSTLTVSNMSPEDSSIYLCSVDPSTTPTGTQYFGPGTRLLVL.

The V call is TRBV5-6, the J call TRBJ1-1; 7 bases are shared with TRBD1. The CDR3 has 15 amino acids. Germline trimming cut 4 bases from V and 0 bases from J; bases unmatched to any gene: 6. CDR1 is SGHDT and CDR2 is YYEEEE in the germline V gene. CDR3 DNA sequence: TGTGCCAGCAGCATAGGACAGGTCATGAACACTGAAGCTTTCTTT. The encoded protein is CASSIGQVMNTEAFF.

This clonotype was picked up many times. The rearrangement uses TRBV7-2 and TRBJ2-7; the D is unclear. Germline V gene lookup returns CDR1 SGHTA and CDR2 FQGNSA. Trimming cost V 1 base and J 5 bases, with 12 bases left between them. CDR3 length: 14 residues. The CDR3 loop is CASSLDRVADEQYF. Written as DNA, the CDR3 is TGTGCCAGCAGCTTAGACCGGGTAGCTGACGAGCAGTACTTC.

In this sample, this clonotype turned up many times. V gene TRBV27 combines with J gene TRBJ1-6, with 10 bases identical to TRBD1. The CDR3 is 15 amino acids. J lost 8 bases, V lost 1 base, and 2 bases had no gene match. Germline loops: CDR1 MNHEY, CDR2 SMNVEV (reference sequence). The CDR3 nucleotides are TGTGCCAGCAGTTTATTAGGGACAGGGGATTCACCCCTCCACTTT. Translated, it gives CASSLLGTGDSPLHF.

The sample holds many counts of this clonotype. The CDR3 loop reads CASRKPGLVYEQYV. CDR3 DNA: TGTGCCAGCAGGAAACCGGGACTAGTCTACGAGCAGTACGTC. The chain uses TRBV6-2 or TRBV6-3 and TRBJ2-7, with TRBD2 matching 8 bases. The CDR3 consists of 14 residues. Per germline, CDR1 MNHEY and CDR2 SVGEGT. Trimming at V came to 6 bases and at J to 3 bases, leaving 7 bases not matched to a gene.

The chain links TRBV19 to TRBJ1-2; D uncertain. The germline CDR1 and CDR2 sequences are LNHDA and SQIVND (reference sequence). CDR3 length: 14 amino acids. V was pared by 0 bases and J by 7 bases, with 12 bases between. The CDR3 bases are TGTGCCAGTAGTATAGAACCGGGTTCGGCTGGCTACACCTTC. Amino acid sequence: CASSIEPGSAGYTF.